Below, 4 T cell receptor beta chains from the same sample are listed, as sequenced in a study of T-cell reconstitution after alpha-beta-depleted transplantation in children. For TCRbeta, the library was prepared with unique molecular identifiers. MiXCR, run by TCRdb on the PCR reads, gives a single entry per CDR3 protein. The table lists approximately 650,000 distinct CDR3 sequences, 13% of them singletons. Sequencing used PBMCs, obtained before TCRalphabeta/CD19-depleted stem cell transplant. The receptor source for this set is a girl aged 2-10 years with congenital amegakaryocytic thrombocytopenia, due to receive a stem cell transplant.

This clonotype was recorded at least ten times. The CDR3 region is CASSAGRNTEAFF. The CDR3 region has the DNA TGCGCCAGCAGCGCTGGACGGAACACTGAAGCTTTCTTT. The chain joins TRBV5-1 to TRBJ1-1; D is undetermined. Trimming cost V 4 bases and J 1 base, with 8 bases left between them. This CDR3 is 13 amino acids long. Germline CDR1 and CDR2: SGHRS and YFSETQ.

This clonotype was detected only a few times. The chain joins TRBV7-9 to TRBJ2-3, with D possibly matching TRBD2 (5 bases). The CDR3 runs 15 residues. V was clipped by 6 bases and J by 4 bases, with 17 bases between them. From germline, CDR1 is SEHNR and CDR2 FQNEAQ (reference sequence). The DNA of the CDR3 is TGTGCCAGCAGGAGGACCGGCCGCGGGCCAGATACGCAGTATTTT. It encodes CASRRTGRGPDTQYF.

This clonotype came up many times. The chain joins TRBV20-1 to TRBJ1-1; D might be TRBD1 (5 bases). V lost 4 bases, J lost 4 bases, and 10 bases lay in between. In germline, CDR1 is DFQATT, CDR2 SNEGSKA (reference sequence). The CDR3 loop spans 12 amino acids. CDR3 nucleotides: TGCAGTGCTATGACAGTGGGCACTGAAGCTTTCTTT. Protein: CSAMTVGTEAFF.

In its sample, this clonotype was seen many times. The CDR3 is CASSFLRGFGDTQYF. CDR3 DNA sequence: TGCGCCAGCAGCTTTTTACGGGGGTTTGGAGATACGCAGTATTTT. This sequence joins TRBV5-1 and TRBJ2-3; a possible D gene is TRBD2 (6 bases). The CDR3 runs to 15 residues. The germline CDR1 and CDR2 sequences are SGHRS and YFSETQ. V was pared by 2 bases and J by 5 bases, with 15 bases between.